Below, 14 T cell receptor beta chains from the same sample are listed, as sequenced in a study of blood T cell repertoires in COVID-19. Sequencing used immunoSEQ multiplex PCR; TCRdb keeps in-frame clones, though not all of them. The profile shows around 140,000 clones, about 87% of them singletons. The sequenced sample consisted of peripheral blood. These receptors were taken from a woman aged 50 to 60 with acute or convalescent COVID-19.

The gene calls are TRBV7-9 and TRBJ1-1; no clear D gene. The germline V and J ends were trimmed by 2 bases and 1 base, with 5 bases remaining between them. This CDR3 is built from 13 residues. Germline CDR1 reads SEHNR; CDR2 reads FQNEAQ (reference sequence). The CDR3: CASSLHGNTEAFF. The CDR3 DNA reads as TGTGCCAGCAGCTTACACGGGAACACTGAAGCTTTCTTT.

The CDR3 loop reads CASSDPHLAGEEEQYF. The CDR3 region has the DNA TGTGCCAGCAGTGATCCCCATCTAGCGGGGGAGGAAGAGCAGTACTTC. The V gene is TRBV2, the J gene TRBJ2-7; 10 nucleotides agree with TRBD2. V was clipped by 3 bases and J by 7 bases; unmatched bases: 12. Germline V gene lookup returns CDR1 SNHLY and CDR2 FYNNEI. The CDR3 extends over 16 amino acids.

This rearrangement joins TRBV19 to TRBJ2-4; 7 positions agree with TRBD1. In germline, CDR1 is LNHDA, CDR2 SQIVND (reference sequence). V lost 6 bases, J lost 9 bases, and 8 bases stayed unmatched. CDR3 length equals 13 residues. CDR3 nucleotides: TGTGCCAGTAGGGTGACAGGGAGTACCATTCAGTACTTC. Protein sequence: CASRVTGSTIQYF.

This chain uses TRBV11-3 with TRBJ1-1; TRBD1 matches at 10 bases. The trim removed 5 bases at V and 6 bases at J, leaving 9 bases unmatched. This CDR3 is 15 amino acids long. From germline, CDR1 is SGHNT and CDR2 YENEEA. CDR3 sequence reads: CASSPAGQGIAEAFF. CDR3 in DNA: TGTGCCAGCAGCCCAGCGGGACAGGGGATAGCTGAAGCTTTCTTT.

The chain recombines TRBV7-9 with TRBJ1-3; perhaps TRBD1 as D (6 bases). The V end was cut by 5 bases, the J end by 2 bases, with 7 bases between. The CDR3 spans 13 residues. Germline V gives CDR1 SEHNR, CDR2 FQNEAQ (reference sequence). The CDR3 DNA sequence: TGTGCCAGCAGCCGGGACACTGGAAACACCATATATTTT. Encoded protein: CASSRDTGNTIYF.

This clone appeared a single time. V and J are TRBV6-5 and TRBJ1-2, with D unresolved. This CDR3 region has 11 residues. The V end was cut by 11 bases, the J end by 2 bases, with 9 bases between. CDR1 and CDR2 (germline): MNHEY, SVGAGI. The CDR3 protein is CAYYINYGYTF. CDR3 DNA: TGTGCCTATTACATAAACTATGGCTACACCTTC.

The chain recombines TRBV5-4 with TRBJ1-2, with 7 positions matching TRBD1. J lost 4 bases, V lost 3 bases, and 6 bases had no gene match. From germline, CDR1 is SGHNT and CDR2 YYREEE (reference sequence). The CDR3 is made up of 14 amino acids. CDR3 protein: CASSSTGKGYGYTF. CDR3 DNA sequence: TGTGCCAGCAGCTCGACAGGGAAGGGCTATGGCTACACCTTC.

The gene calls are TRBV12-3 or TRBV12-4 and TRBJ2-5; TRBD2 is a possible D gene (6 bases). Trimming stripped 6 bases from V and 5 bases from J, with 13 bases between. This CDR3 has 13 residues. This chain's CDR3 is CASREGRRETQYF. The CDR3 bases are TGTGCCAGCAGGGAGGGGAGGAGGGAGACCCAGTACTTC.

The V call is TRBV18, the J call TRBJ2-1, with 8 bases lining up with TRBD2. V lost 3 bases and J lost 2; bases outside the gene matches: 9. CDR3 length equals 17 residues. Germline CDR1 KGHSH, CDR2 LQKENI. The CDR3 nucleotides are TGTGCCAGCTCACCTTTAGGACGGGAGGGCCCCTACAATGAGCAGTTCTTC. Its translation is CASSPLGREGPYNEQFF. Looking up the rest from reference TRBV18 and TRBJ2-1 gives the full variable domain: NAGVMQNPRHLVRRRGQEARLRCSPMKGHSHVYWYRQLPEEGLKFMVYLQKENIIDESGMPKERFSAEFPKEGPSILRIQQVVRGDSAAYFCASSPLGREGPYNEQFFGPGTRLTVL.

This chain links TRBV6-2 or TRBV6-3 with TRBJ1-5, with 7 bases fitting TRBD1. Germline V gene sequence: CDR1 MNHEY, CDR2 SVGEGT. Losses at the gene ends were 4 bases for V and 7 bases for J; bases not matched to a gene: 4. The CDR3 is 13 residues long. Here the CDR3 reads CASSLQGYQPQHF. In DNA, the CDR3 is TGTGCCAGCAGTTTACAGGGGTACCAGCCCCAGCATTTT.

The V and J genes are TRBV7-9 and TRBJ2-7; the match to TRBD2 covers 7 bases. The CDR3 has 14 amino acids. With V trimmed by 7 bases and J by 2 bases, 8 bases remained unmatched. Germline V CDR1 and CDR2: SEHNR, FQNEAQ (reference sequence). The CDR3 DNA sequence: TGTGCCAGCACCCCGACTAGCCCTACCTACGAGCAGTACTTC. It specifies CASTPTSPTYEQYF.

The J gene is TRBJ2-7, the V gene TRBV9; TRBD1 aligns across 10 bases. Germline V gene sequence: CDR1 SGDLS, CDR2 YYNGEE. With 4 bases clipped from V and 5 bases from J, the junction kept 9 bases outside the gene matches. This CDR3 has 15 residues. The CDR3 coding sequence is TGTGCCAGCAGCACCTCTGGGGACAGGGGTCACGAGCAGTACTTC. Translated: CASSTSGDRGHEQYF.

CDR3 sequence reads: CASSSGTSGGVVLEQYF. The CDR3 DNA reads as TGTGCCAGCAGCTCTGGGACTAGCGGGGGGGTGGTGTTGGAGCAGTACTTC. V usage is TRBV4-2 and J usage is TRBJ2-7, with TRBD2 matching 16 bases. The CDR3 has 17 residues. Germline trimming cut 5 bases from V and 7 bases from J; bases unmatched to any gene: 11. Germline CDR1 and CDR2: LGHNA and YNFKEQ.

This rearrangement joins TRBV7-3 to TRBJ2-3; 8 bases line up with TRBD2. The V gene's germline CDR1 is SGHTA and CDR2 FQGTGA. The CDR3 is 18 amino acids. V dropped 3 bases and J dropped 0; count of bases not matched to a gene: 11. The CDR3 DNA is TGTGCCAGCAGCTTGGAGGCATTACGGGAGGGTAGCACAGATACGCAGTATTTT. Translation: CASSLEALREGSTDTQYF.